Below are 5 T cell receptor beta chains sequenced from a single sample in a study of spatial heterogeneity in lung cancer. The sample's time point: sample taken at primary tumor resection. MiXCR, applied by TCRdb to the 5' RACE reads, yields one record per CDR3 protein. The data show about 13,000 distinct CDR3 sequences, roughly 3.3% seen once. Antigens of these TCRs are unknown. The study's findings and limits: How many expanded intratumoral alpha and beta TCRs were present tracked the tumor mutation count, which was a count of nonsynonymous mutations.

This specimen was lung tumor tissue, taken at surgery. These receptors all come from a male donor with early-stage non-small cell lung cancer.

This clonotype was observed at least ten times. This chain links TRBV29-1 with TRBJ1-1; D is uncertain. Trimming removed 3 bases from V and 3 bases from J, with 5 bases in between. CDR1 SQVTM and CDR2 ANQGSEA come from the germline V gene. CDR3 length equals 11 residues. The DNA of the CDR3 is TGCAGCGTTGATGAATACACTGAAGCTTTCTTT. Protein: CSVDEYTEAFF.

This clonotype was counted many times. The chain links TRBV7-2 to TRBJ1-5; D not resolved. Per germline, CDR1 SGHTA and CDR2 FQGNSA. Trimming took off 0 bases at V and 4 bases at J, with 10 bases between the two ends. This CDR3 has 15 residues. The CDR3 DNA is TGTGCCAGCAGCTTAGCCCTGACGGGGAATCAGCCCCAGCATTTT. This encodes CASSLALTGNQPQHF.

This clonotype was seen many times. V usage is TRBV30 and J usage is TRBJ2-7; D unclear. The CDR3 loop spans 14 amino acids. Germline-derived CDR1 and CDR2 are GTSNPN and SVGIG (reference sequence). The V and J ends lost 2 bases and 6 bases respectively, with 17 bases between them. CDR3 loop: CAWSPVGTRSEQYF. In DNA form, the CDR3 reads TGTGCCTGGAGTCCTGTCGGTACACGAAGCGAGCAGTACTTC.

This clonotype has ten or more counts. The gene calls are TRBV28 and TRBJ2-2, with D perhaps TRBD1 (6 bases). This CDR3 region has 15 residues. CDR1 and CDR2 (germline): MDHEN, SYDVKM. The V gene lost 7 bases and the J gene lost 3 bases, with 15 bases spanning the gap. The chain's CDR3 is CASILTGPYTGELFF. DNA of the CDR3: TGTGCCAGCATTCTGACAGGCCCCTACACCGGGGAGCTGTTTTTT.

Comment on this clonotype: This clone may be a read error of a much larger clone one base away. This chain joins TRBV11-2 and TRBJ2-7, with unresolved D. The V and J ends lost 5 bases and 3 bases respectively, with 17 bases between them. Looked up from germline, CDR1 is SGHAT and CDR2 is FQNNGV. This CDR3 comprises 15 residues. CDR3 nucleotide sequence: TGTGCCAGCAGCCCTAGGGTGTTCGGGTGCTACGAGCAGTACTTC. Residues: CASSPRVFGCYEQYF.